Following are 5 T cell receptor beta chains from one sample sequenced in a study of Graves' ophthalmopathy and Graves' hyperthyroidism. RNA served as the template for amplifying TCR beta CDR3 regions. First-round RT-PCR relied on HTBI primers, and a second-round multiplex PCR came next. TCRdb reprocessed the multiplex PCR reads via MiXCR and lists one record per CDR3 protein. The sample consists of hundreds of thousands of distinct CDR3 sequences, 13% to 15% of them appearing once. Source material: blood. All receptors come from a woman aged 30 to 39 with Graves' ophthalmopathy.

This clonotype turned up a few times. This chain uses TRBV24-1 with TRBJ2-5; 8 bases fit TRBD1. V shed 1 base, J shed 5 bases, and the junction held 5 bases outside the gene matches. Germline CDR1 is KGHDR and CDR2 is SFDVKD. The CDR3 is 15 amino acids. DNA for the CDR3: TGTGCCACCAGTGATTTTGACAGGGGTTACGAGACCCAGTACTTC. Translating gives CATSDFDRGYETQYF.

This clonotype was seen many times. The chain has TRBV28 and TRBJ1-5, with TRBD1 identical over 9 bases. Germline V gene sequence: CDR1 MDHEN, CDR2 SYDVKM. This CDR3 has 14 amino acids. V was pared by 10 bases and J by 2 bases, with 6 bases of the junction left unmatched. The DNA of the CDR3 is TGTGCCACACAGGGGGCGAAAGGCAATCAGCCCCAGCATTTT. It codes for CATQGAKGNQPQHF.

This clonotype occurred a few times. J is TRBJ1-1 and V is TRBV11-2; D not certain. Germline V gene sequence: CDR1 SGHAT, CDR2 FQNNGV. The CDR3 sequence is 15 residues long. The germline V and J ends were trimmed by 1 base and 1 base, with 10 bases remaining between them. CDR3 bases: TGTGCCAGCAGCTTAGGGCAGGCGTGGAACACTGAAGCTTTCTTT. This sequence encodes CASSLGQAWNTEAFF.

This clonotype came up many times. V usage is TRBV10-3 and J usage is TRBJ2-5; 9 bases fit TRBD2. Trimming took 8 bases from V and 2 from J; bases not matched to a gene: 18. CDR1 and CDR2 (germline): ENHRY, SYGVKD. This CDR3 is 18 amino acids long. As DNA, the CDR3 is TGTGCCATCGAGAACGGGACTAGCAGTTGTTTACCTCAAGAGACCCAGTACTTC. Translation: CAIENGTSSCLPQETQYF.

About this clonotype itself: Germline and junction disagree at one end, which may indicate a read error. The rearrangement joins TRBV19 to TRBJ2-7; 7 bases line up with TRBD1. The CDR3 runs to 14 residues. Germline lookup yields CDR1 LNHDA and CDR2 SQIVND (reference sequence). CDR3 nucleotide sequence: TGTGCCAGTAGCCGCCGGGACAGTACCTACGAGCAGGACTTC. Translation: CASSRRDSTYEQDF.